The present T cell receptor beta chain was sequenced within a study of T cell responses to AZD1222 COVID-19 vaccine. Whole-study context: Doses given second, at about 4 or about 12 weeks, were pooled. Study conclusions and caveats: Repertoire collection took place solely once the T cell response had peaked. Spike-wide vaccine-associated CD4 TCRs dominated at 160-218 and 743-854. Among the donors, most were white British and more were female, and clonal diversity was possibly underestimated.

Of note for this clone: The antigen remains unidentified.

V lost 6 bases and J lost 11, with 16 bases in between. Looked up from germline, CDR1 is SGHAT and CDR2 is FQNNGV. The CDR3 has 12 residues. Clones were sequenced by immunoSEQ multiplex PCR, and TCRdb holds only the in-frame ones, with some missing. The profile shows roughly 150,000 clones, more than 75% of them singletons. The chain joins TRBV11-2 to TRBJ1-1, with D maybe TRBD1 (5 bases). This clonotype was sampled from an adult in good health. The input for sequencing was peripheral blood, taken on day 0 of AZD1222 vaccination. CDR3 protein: CASRSVGRAAFF. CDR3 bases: TGTGCCAGCAGGTCGGTTGGCAGGGCGGCTTTCTTT.